This T cell receptor (beta chain) was captured by sequencing in a study of blood T cell repertoires in COVID-19 (dated by TCRdb to about 2020). Context from the whole study: Samples covering the acute and convalescent phases of COVID-19 were provided by collaborators in the United States, Italy and Spain. HLA class I and class II types, where available, came from metadata supplied by the sample provider rather than from assay-based typing. The repertoires were made available in a free public database intended to serve as a resource for research on the immune response to SARS-CoV-2. The prospective study material was composed of cDNA or gDNA derived from T cells, B-cell-depleted T cells, or PBMCs. A de-identified subject ID, COVID-19 status, age in years and sex were almost always included in the sample metadata. Subjects who had been exposed to COVID-19, were actively infected with it, or had recovered from it provided the deeply sampled blood TCRbeta repertoires that made up the dataset. Samples came from the ongoing ImmuneRACE study (first 160 participants) plus 1,254 subjects from 6 global collaborators. Points the paper makes about the study in general: Clinical and demographic metadata were provided uncurated, with the amount varying by source and participant.

TCRbeta CDR3 regions were amplified from genomic DNA by means of the immunoSEQ Assay, a bias-controlled multiplex PCR. Processing in the source paper ran as follows. Within the assay, amplification of reference gene primers was used to estimate how many nucleated cells each sample contained. To quantify the absolute abundance of each unique TCRbeta CDR3 rearrangement, sequence reads were collapsed and filtered. For each sample, productive Simpson clonality was calculated by taking the square root of Simpson's diversity index across productive rearrangements. TCRdb stores this immuneACCESS table with in-frame sequences only. Part of the clones is absent; in the studies checked, under half of the shortfall reflects unresolved V genes, and no reason is known for the rest. D and trimming were read from the DNA, whereas the V and J calls and clone size are those reported in that table. This sample holds about 200,000 clones; 88% were observed only once. The ten largest clones take up around 1.5% of the sample.

The germline ends are 15 bases apart after V is trimmed by 4 bases and J by 4 bases. From the cysteine up to the phenylalanine, the CDR3 has a length of 15 residues. The CDR3 DNA has 45 bases and is translated from base 1. From a lookup of the germline V gene, CDR1 and CDR2 are SGHRS and YFSETQ. A note on this clone: What this receptor recognizes is not known. Base qualities are not at hand, and no much larger clone is one base apart.

Each collaborating institution followed its own protocols to collect whole blood in K2EDTA tubes. Collaborator samples were shipped for TCRbeta analysis as frozen whole blood, isolated PBMCs, or DNA extracted from either sample type. The clonotype was recovered from a man aged 18-30 years with active or convalescent COVID-19. Here the chain combines TRBV5-1 and TRBJ1-3; the D gene is perhaps TRBD1, from 5 matching bases. The sequenced material came from peripheral blood. The DNA sequence reads TGCGCCAGCAGCGAAGATCAGGGTTACGGAAACACCATATATTTT. It translates as CASSEDQGYGNTIYF.